The 25 T cell receptor beta chains presented below share a single source sample, sequenced in a study of Ad26.COV2.S vaccination and SARS-CoV-2 variants. The protocol was immunoSEQ multiplex PCR, while the TCRdb copy is restricted to in-frame clones and leaves out a portion. This table has under 500,000 clones, approximately 90% appearing once. Treatment described: roughly 19 received Ad26.COV2.S at low or high dose, single or two shots; about 5 received placebo; per-sample allocation not given. Following the first vaccine or placebo injection, samples were taken on day 63. Sequencing used peripheral blood, obtained in a trial of Ad26.COV2.S vaccine versus placebo. These receptors came from a person aged 18-65 years who received the Ad26.COV2.S COVID-19 vaccine or a placebo.

This chain links TRBV5-8 with TRBJ2-7, with D perhaps matching TRBD2 (7 bases). The CDR3 spans 14 residues. CDR1 is SGHTS and CDR2 is YDEGEE in the germline V gene. V was trimmed by 2 bases and J by 4 bases, leaving 13 bases between them. DNA of the CDR3: TGTGCCAGCAGCTTCGGGGGGCGATATTACGAGCAGTACTTC. Encoded protein: CASSFGGRYYEQYF.

The rearrangement links TRBV2 to TRBJ1-1, with D perhaps matching TRBD1 (6 bases). Between the trimmed V and J ends, which lost 3 bases and 1 base, there was a span of 9 bases. The CDR3 consists of 14 residues. Germline-derived CDR1 and CDR2 are SNHLY and FYNNEI. This chain's CDR3 is CASSDGGPNTEAFF. The DNA for the CDR3 is TGTGCCAGCAGTGATGGGGGGCCGAACACTGAAGCTTTCTTT.

The chain links TRBV7-7 to TRBJ2-7; a possible D gene is TRBD2 (7 bases). This CDR3 comprises 15 residues. From germline, CDR1 is SSHAT and CDR2 FNYEAQ (reference sequence). The V end lost 5 bases, the J end lost 3 bases, and 17 bases lay between the germline ends. The CDR3 coding sequence is TGTGCCAGCAGCCTTCGCGGGGGCGATAACTACGAGCAGTACTTC. This sequence encodes CASSLRGGDNYEQYF.

The chain recombines TRBV6-2 or TRBV6-3 with TRBJ2-2, with 10 bases lining up with TRBD2. The CDR3 runs 18 residues. V gave up 0 bases and J gave up 0 bases; unmatched junction bases: 4. CDR1 and CDR2 from the germline V gene are MNHEY and SVGEGT. The CDR3 is CASSYSLAGTSNTGELFF. The CDR3 region has the DNA TGTGCCAGCAGTTACTCACTAGCGGGGACTTCGAACACCGGGGAGCTGTTTTTT.

V is TRBV4-3 and J is TRBJ2-3; TRBD1 aligns across 7 bases. This CDR3 region has 16 residues. The trim removed 4 bases at V and 8 bases at J, leaving 15 bases unmatched. Looked up from germline, CDR1 is LGHNA and CDR2 is YSLEER. In DNA, the CDR3 is TGCGCCAGCAGCCGGGACCGACAGGGAGTGTCAGTTACGCAGTATTTT. Protein: CASSRDRQGVSVTQYF.

V is TRBV4-1 and J is TRBJ2-2; 7 bases match TRBD2. Germline V gene data show CDR1 as MGHRA and CDR2 as YSYEKL. V shed 0 bases and J 2 bases; nucleotides not matched to a gene: 3. This CDR3 is 16 amino acids long. In nucleotides, the CDR3 is TGCGCCAGCAGCCAAGATGGCGGGGGTAACACCGGGGAGCTGTTTTTT. Translation: CASSQDGGGNTGELFF.

CDR3 nucleotides: TGCGCCAGCAGCTTGGCCGGGACTAGTCAGTTCTTC. Amino acid sequence: CASSLAGTSQFF. The chain has TRBV5-1 and TRBJ2-1, with 8 bases fitting TRBD2. V was pared by 0 bases and J by 13 bases, with 3 bases of the junction left unmatched. This CDR3 contains 12 residues. Per germline, CDR1 SGHRS and CDR2 YFSETQ.

The V gene is TRBV18, the J gene TRBJ2-3; D may be TRBD2 (10 bases). This CDR3 has 22 residues. Germline-derived CDR1 and CDR2 are KGHSH and LQKENI. Between the trimmed V and J ends, which lost 4 bases and 4 bases, there was a span of 36 bases. CDR3 residues: CASSRSRDRVSSGGAESDTQYF. DNA of the CDR3: TGTGCCAGCTCACGGTCCCGGGACAGGGTGAGCAGCGGGGGGGCCGAGTCAGATACGCAGTATTTT.

The chain joins TRBV2 to TRBJ2-1; 9 bases fit TRBD1. Germline V CDR1 and CDR2: SNHLY, FYNNEI. The CDR3 consists of 14 residues. The trim removed 7 bases at V and 5 bases at J, leaving 6 bases unmatched. CDR3 nucleotide sequence: TGTGCCAGCATCCAGGACAGGGGAAACAATGAGCAGTTCTTC. This codes for CASIQDRGNNEQFF.

This sequence joins TRBV4-1 and TRBJ2-2, with a possible D match to TRBD1 (6 bases). V was pared by 7 bases and J by 4 bases, with 19 bases between. This CDR3 spans 16 amino acids. Germline CDR1 and CDR2: MGHRA and YSYEKL. In DNA form, the CDR3 reads TGCGCCAGCAACCCACAGTACAGGGCGAGCACCGGGGAGCTGTTTTTT. Its translation is CASNPQYRASTGELFF.

The rearrangement links TRBV7-9 to TRBJ2-5, with a tentative D call TRBD1 (5 bases). The V end lost 6 bases, the J end lost 2 bases, and 13 bases lay between the germline ends. This CDR3 comprises 14 residues. Germline lookup yields CDR1 SEHNR and CDR2 FQNEAQ (reference sequence). The DNA of the CDR3 is TGTGCCAGCAGAAGGGGCTTCGGGCAAGAGACCCAGTACTTC. Amino acid sequence: CASRRGFGQETQYF. Filled out from reference TRBV7-9 and TRBJ2-5, the complete variable domain reads DTGVSQNPRHKITKRGQNVTFRCDPISEHNRLYWYRQTLGQGPEFLTYFQNEAQLEKSRLLSDRFSAERPKGSFSTLEIQRTEQGDSAMYLCASRRGFGQETQYFGPGTRLLVL.

The rearrangement uses TRBV5-7 and TRBJ2-2; perhaps TRBD2 as D (5 bases). TRBV5-7 is designated an ORF whose function remains uncertain. The CDR3 length is 14 residues. The germline V and J ends were trimmed by 3 bases and 10 bases, with 16 bases remaining between them. The CDR3 is CASSYEGPPSELFF. DNA of the CDR3: TGTGCCAGCAGCTACGAGGGCCCACCGTCGGAGCTGTTTTTT.

This clone was detected only once. The chain couples TRBV4-3 to TRBJ1-2; D is unclear. The germline gives CDR1 LGHNA, CDR2 YSLEER. This CDR3 region has 15 residues. V was pared by 0 bases and J by 4 bases, with 12 bases between. The CDR3 sequence: CASSQEVELIYGYTF. The CDR3 DNA reads as TGCGCCAGCAGCCAAGAGGTGGAACTCATCTATGGCTACACCTTC.

The J gene is TRBJ2-7, the V gene TRBV3-1 (or the pseudogene TRBV3-2); no clear D gene. V was cut by 0 bases and J by 2 bases, with 8 bases left in between. Germline-derived CDR1 and CDR2 are LGHDT and YNNKEL (reference sequence). The CDR3 loop spans 14 amino acids. As DNA, the CDR3 is TGTGCCAGCAGCCAAGAAGGCCTTACCTACGAGCAGTACTTC. Translated, it gives CASSQEGLTYEQYF.

The V and J genes are TRBV19 and TRBJ2-3; a weak D match, TRBD1 (6 bases). The CDR3 consists of 15 residues. The ends were cut back, 5 bases at V and 5 bases at J, with 17 bases in the middle. Germline V gives CDR1 LNHDA, CDR2 SQIVND (reference sequence). The CDR3 sequence is CASSADTGNLDTQYF. CDR3 in DNA: TGTGCCAGTAGTGCCGATACAGGGAATCTAGATACGCAGTATTTT.

The CDR3 sequence: CASSSESSPNTEAFF. CDR3 nucleotide sequence: TGTGCCAGCTCATCAGAATCATCTCCCAACACTGAAGCTTTCTTT. This chain connects TRBV18 to TRBJ1-1; D uncertain. This CDR3 has 15 residues. Germline V gene sequence: CDR1 KGHSH, CDR2 LQKENI. Trimming took off 5 bases at V and 2 bases at J, with 15 bases between the two ends.

The chain employs TRBV6-2 or TRBV6-3 and TRBJ2-3; D is unresolved. Germline values: CDR1 MNHEY, CDR2 SVGEGT. The V end lost 0 bases, the J end lost 0 bases, and 10 bases lay between the germline ends. The CDR3 extends over 16 amino acids. The CDR3 loop is CASSYSAVISTDTQYF. As DNA, the CDR3 is TGTGCCAGCAGTTACTCTGCGGTGATCAGCACAGATACGCAGTATTTT.

This clone has only one observation. The rearrangement uses TRBV4-3 and TRBJ2-3; the D is unclear. This CDR3 is 17 amino acids long. V dropped 3 bases and J dropped 0 bases, with 16 bases sitting between them. Looked up from germline, CDR1 is LGHNA and CDR2 is YSLEER. This chain's CDR3 is CASSHLIRPGSTDTQYF. The CDR3 coding sequence is TGCGCCAGCAGCCATCTTATCCGCCCCGGGAGCACAGATACGCAGTATTTT.

A word on this clone: Other DNA sequences of this sample code for an identical CDR3. The CDR3 DNA is TGTGCCAGCAGCGTAGGGTTAGGAACAGATACGCAGTATTTT. This sequence encodes CASSVGLGTDTQYF. J is TRBJ2-3 and V is TRBV9; D ambiguous. Germline V gives CDR1 SGDLS, CDR2 YYNGEE. CDR3 length equals 14 residues. Trimming removed 0 bases at V and 3 bases at J, with 8 bases between.

The chain has TRBV7-6 and TRBJ2-3, with D possibly matching TRBD1 (5 bases). CDR1 is SGHVS, CDR2 FNYEAQ, per germline. V lost 1 base to trimming and J lost 4 bases, with 15 bases between them. The CDR3 extends over 16 amino acids. The CDR3 DNA reads as TGTGCCAGCAGCTTAGGAGCAGGGTTTGGTGCAGATACGCAGTATTTT. This gives the protein CASSLGAGFGADTQYF.

The chain couples TRBV11-2 to TRBJ1-2; weak D call: TRBD1 (6 bases). CDR1 is SGHAT, CDR2 FQNNGV, per germline. Trimming removed 0 bases from V and 5 bases from J, with 10 bases in between. This CDR3 region has 14 residues. The CDR3 is CASSLEDRPYGYTF. The CDR3, as DNA: TGTGCCAGCAGCTTAGAGGACAGACCTTATGGCTACACCTTC. Supplemented by reference TRBV11-2 and TRBJ1-2, the full variable domain reads EAGVAQSPRYKIIEKRQSVAFWCNPISGHATLYWYQQILGQGPKLLIQFQNNGVVDDSQLPKDRFSAERLKGVDSTLKIQPAKLEDSAVYLCASSLEDRPYGYTFGSGTRLTVV.

V is TRBV7-9 and J is TRBJ2-1, with TRBD1 matching over 10 bases. The CDR3 sequence is 15 residues long. CDR1 and CDR2 (germline): SEHNR, FQNEAQ (reference sequence). V was pared by 2 bases and J by 4 bases, with 2 bases of the junction left unmatched. CDR3 sequence (DNA): TGTGCCAGCAGCTTACCGGGACAGGGGTACAATGAGCAGTTCTTC. It encodes CASSLPGQGYNEQFF.

The chain employs TRBV28 and TRBJ2-3; D perhaps matches TRBD1 (5 bases). CDR3 size: 12 residues. Germline values: CDR1 MDHEN, CDR2 SYDVKM. With 5 bases removed from V and 3 bases from J, the gap between germline ends came to 6 bases. The CDR3 region has the DNA TGTGCCAGCAGTCCAGGGACAGATACGCAGTATTTT. Protein sequence: CASSPGTDTQYF.

This chain connects TRBV30 to TRBJ1-5, with 10 bases identical to TRBD1. Germline CDR1 is GTSNPN and CDR2 is SVGIG (reference sequence). The CDR3 contains 16 residues. The ends lost 7 bases at V and 3 bases at J; junction bases unmatched: 12. This CDR3 reads CAYTNRDRGNNQPQHF. The CDR3 DNA reads as TGTGCCTACACAAACCGGGACAGGGGTAACAATCAGCCCCAGCATTTT.

V usage is TRBV4-1 and J usage is TRBJ2-7, with 10 bases that match TRBD1. Trimming removed 3 bases from V and 0 bases from J; junction bases left unmatched: 2. The CDR3 length is 15 residues. From germline, CDR1 is MGHRA and CDR2 YSYEKL. CDR3 protein: CASSQGQGSSYEQYF. CDR3 nucleotides: TGCGCCAGCAGCCAGGGACAGGGGAGCTCCTACGAGCAGTACTTC.